This record covers a single TCR beta chain. Relative to the germline gene, one junction end is altered; a read error may explain this. This entry is derived from a study of blood T cell repertoires in COVID-19. Germline CDR1 and CDR2: SGHDT and YYEEEE. This CDR3 has 13 amino acids. Per the study methods: Reference gene primer amplification yielded estimated nucleated cell counts. Some clones are missing from TCRdb's copy, which holds only in-frame ones; the method was immunoSEQ multiplex PCR. That table gives V, J and clone size, and the DNA gave D and trimming. This table holds 120,000 or so clones, 80% to 90% found once.

Sample: peripheral blood. This receptor was taken from an older woman with acute or convalescent COVID-19. The genes are TRBV5-6 and TRBJ2-7; weak D call: TRBD1 (5 bases). In nucleotides, the CDR3 is TGTGCCAGCAGCTTAGGGGAAATCTACGAGCAGTACTTT. The encoded protein is CASSLGEIYEQYF.